One sample yielded the 20 T cell receptor beta chains listed below, sequenced in a study of T cell responses to AZD1222 COVID-19 vaccine. TCRdb keeps only in-frame clones here, not all; method: immunoSEQ multiplex PCR. The sample lists about 100,000 clones, 92% occurring once. Source: peripheral blood, taken on day 0 of AZD1222 vaccination. Every receptor here comes from an adult in good health.

This chain links TRBV6-5 with TRBJ1-4; D not resolved. The CDR3 loop spans 15 amino acids. V lost 0 bases, J lost 6 bases, and 11 bases lay in between. Looked up from germline, CDR1 is MNHEY and CDR2 is SVGAGI. The CDR3 coding sequence is TGTGCCAGCAGTTACTCCAGCCAAGCGGATGAAAAACTGTTTTTT. Translated: CASSYSSQADEKLFF.

The chain uses TRBV7-9 and TRBJ2-3, with D possibly TRBD1 on 5 matching bases. This CDR3 has 16 residues. Germline CDR1 is SEHNR and CDR2 is FQNEAQ (reference sequence). V gave up 5 bases and J gave up 5 bases, with 20 bases separating them. CDR3 nucleotides: TGTGCCAGCAGCCGGTCCAGGGATGCCCCCGGAGATACGCAGTATTTT. It is translated as CASSRSRDAPGDTQYF.

The chain links TRBV28 to TRBJ1-2; TRBD1 aligns across 8 bases. The length of the CDR3 is 17 residues. The trim removed 5 bases at V and 6 bases at J, leaving 17 bases unmatched. Germline CDR1 MDHEN, CDR2 SYDVKM. In DNA, the CDR3 is TGTGCCAGCAGTACAGTAATAATAGGACAGGGAAGCCATGGCTACACCTTC. Encoded protein: CASSTVIIGQGSHGYTF.

J is TRBJ2-7 and V is TRBV19, with no clear D. The CDR3 sequence is 13 residues long. The V and J ends lost 0 bases and 2 bases respectively, with 5 bases between them. Germline CDR1 and CDR2: LNHDA and SQIVND (reference sequence). CDR3 coding DNA: TGTGCCAGTAGTATAGACGGCACCTACGAGCAGTACTTC. As protein: CASSIDGTYEQYF. The full variable domain, in which reference TRBV19 and TRBJ2-7 provide the parts outside the CDR3, is DGGITQSPKYLFRKEGQNVTLSCEQNLNHDAMYWYRQDPGQGLRLIYYSQIVNDFQKGDIAEGYSVSREKKESFPLTVTSAQKNPTAFYLCASSIDGTYEQYFGPGTRLTVT.

The chain couples TRBV27 to TRBJ2-7, with D perhaps matching TRBD2 (6 bases). The CDR3 runs to 16 residues. The V end lost 0 bases, the J end lost 4 bases, and 16 bases lay between the germline ends. Germline loops: CDR1 MNHEY, CDR2 SMNVEV (reference sequence). CDR3 DNA: TGTGCCAGCAGTTTATCGTCCCTAGCGTCTGGGTACGAGCAGTACTTC. Its protein is CASSLSSLASGYEQYF.

The gene calls are TRBV6-5 and TRBJ1-1; TRBD1 might be the D (6 bases). V was trimmed by 6 bases and J by 1 base, leaving 9 bases between them. The CDR3 has 13 residues. Germline CDR1 is MNHEY and CDR2 is SVGAGI. CDR3 DNA: TGTGCCAGCAGCCTGACAGGGAACACTGAAGCTTTCTTT. Translating gives CASSLTGNTEAFF.

The gene calls are TRBV9 and TRBJ2-7; D may be TRBD2 (6 bases). This CDR3 contains 15 residues. Trimming took off 4 bases at V and 5 bases at J, with 19 bases between the two ends. Germline V gives CDR1 SGDLS, CDR2 YYNGEE. CDR3 in DNA: TGTGCCAGCAGCTTCGGACTATCCACCAGTGACGAGCAGTACTTC. This encodes CASSFGLSTSDEQYF.

This clone came up once. The chain couples TRBV6-6 to TRBJ2-2; no clear D gene. The germline V gene has CDR1 MNHNY and CDR2 SVGAGI (reference sequence). Trimming removed 3 bases at V and 4 bases at J, with 9 bases between. CDR3 size: 14 residues. DNA of the CDR3: TGTGCCAGCAGTTATATTAGTATCACCGGGGAGCTGTTTTTT. It yields the protein CASSYISITGELFF.

This clone was counted a few times. V gene TRBV5-4 combines with J gene TRBJ1-1, with D possibly matching TRBD1 (5 bases). Between the trimmed V and J ends, which lost 4 bases and 0 bases, there was a span of 25 bases. The CDR3 is 19 residues long. Germline V gene data show CDR1 as SGHNT and CDR2 as YYREEE (reference sequence). For the CDR3, the DNA is TGTGCCAGCAGCGGAACCGGGGCCCAGGCTCTCAACCTGAACACTGAAGCTTTCTTT. Translating it yields CASSGTGAQALNLNTEAFF.

The gene calls are TRBV30 and TRBJ1-5; no clear D gene. The V and J ends lost 2 bases and 3 bases respectively, with 8 bases between them. The CDR3 has 13 amino acids. Germline V gives CDR1 GTSNPN, CDR2 SVGIG (reference sequence). CDR3 DNA: TGTGCCTGGAGTCTTGCTGACAATCAGCCCCAGCATTTT. Translating gives CAWSLADNQPQHF.

The V and J genes are TRBV28 and TRBJ1-6; 7 positions agree with TRBD1. V lost 4 bases, J lost 7 bases, and 10 bases stayed unmatched. Germline V gene sequence: CDR1 MDHEN, CDR2 SYDVKM. CDR3 size: 16 residues. The CDR3 reads CASSSPTGAGNSPLHF. In DNA form, the CDR3 reads TGTGCCAGCAGTTCACCAACAGGGGCGGGCAATTCACCCCTCCACTTT.

The CDR3 here is CASSSLSAGPGNTIYF. The CDR3 bases are TGTGCCAGCAGTTCCTTATCGGCAGGGCCTGGAAACACCATATATTTT. The chain recombines TRBV28 with TRBJ1-3; D is perhaps TRBD1 (5 bases). Trimming left V 4 bases short and J 2 bases short, with 15 bases between. Germline V CDR1 and CDR2: MDHEN, SYDVKM. This CDR3 has 16 amino acids. Full variable domain (remainder filled in from reference TRBV28 and TRBJ1-3): DVKVTQSSRYLVKRTGEKVFLECVQDMDHENMFWYRQDPGLGLRLIYFSYDVKMKEKGDIPEGYSVSREKKERFSLILESASTNQTSMYLCASSSLSAGPGNTIYFGEGSWLTVV.

V gene TRBV28 combines with J gene TRBJ2-5, with 7 nucleotides matching TRBD2. The germline V gene encodes CDR1 MDHEN and CDR2 SYDVKM. Losses at the gene ends were 2 bases for V and 5 bases for J; bases not matched to a gene: 5. The CDR3 consists of 14 residues. This CDR3 reads CASSLAGAGETQYF. The CDR3 DNA sequence: TGTGCCAGCAGTTTAGCGGGAGCGGGGGAGACCCAGTACTTC.

The rearrangement links TRBV18 to TRBJ2-5; perhaps TRBD2 as D (6 bases). Germline V gene lookup returns CDR1 KGHSH and CDR2 LQKENI. V lost 0 bases to trimming and J lost 0 bases, with 8 bases between them. The CDR3 is made up of 15 amino acids. CDR3 DNA: TGTGCCAGCTCACCACCACGGGGGAACCAAGAGACCCAGTACTTC. Amino acid sequence: CASSPPRGNQETQYF. Based on the CDR3 plus reference TRBV18 and TRBJ2-5, the full variable domain is NAGVMQNPRHLVRRRGQEARLRCSPMKGHSHVYWYRQLPEEGLKFMVYLQKENIIDESGMPKERFSAEFPKEGPSILRIQQVVRGDSAAYFCASSPPRGNQETQYFGPGTRLLVL.

This clone showed up just a few times. The V call is TRBV7-2, the J call TRBJ2-1; TRBD2 aligns across 10 bases. Per germline, CDR1 SGHTA and CDR2 FQGNSA. V lost 1 base, J lost 7 bases, and 4 bases stayed unmatched. This CDR3 has 15 residues. The CDR3 protein is CASSLVGTSENEQFF. The DNA of the CDR3 is TGTGCCAGCAGCTTAGTCGGGACTAGCGAGAATGAGCAGTTCTTC.

The V gene is TRBV28, the J gene TRBJ1-6, with D unclear. The CDR3 has 14 amino acids. Germline V lookup: CDR1 MDHEN, CDR2 SYDVKM. V was trimmed by 1 base and J by 8 bases, leaving 9 bases between them. CDR3 amino acids: CASSLSWGDSPLHF. DNA for the CDR3: TGTGCCAGCAGTTTATCATGGGGAGATTCACCCCTCCACTTT.

In this sample, this clone turned up once. The genes are TRBV7-9 and TRBJ1-3; no clear D. Germline V CDR1 and CDR2: SEHNR, FQNEAQ (reference sequence). The V end lost 5 bases, the J end lost 2 bases, and 13 bases lay between the germline ends. CDR3 length equals 15 residues. The CDR3 DNA reads as TGTGCCAGCAGCCCCGAAGGCTTCCCTGGAAACACCATATATTTT. It codes for CASSPEGFPGNTIYF.

The V and J genes are TRBV6-6 and TRBJ2-1; a weak D match, TRBD2 (6 bases). The CDR3 length is 13 residues. V was pared by 6 bases and J by 10 bases, with 16 bases between. Germline V gives CDR1 MNHNY, CDR2 SVGAGI (reference sequence). The chain's CDR3 is CASRRDSVREQFF. The CDR3 DNA reads as TGTGCCAGCAGACGGGACTCGGTAAGGGAGCAGTTCTTC.

This chain uses TRBV4-1 with TRBJ2-1, with 7 bases that match TRBD1. V shed 0 bases, J shed 0 bases, and the junction held 8 bases outside the gene matches. The CDR3 has 18 amino acids. The V gene's germline CDR1 is MGHRA and CDR2 YSYEKL. CDR3 DNA sequence: TGCGCCAGCAGCCAAGATGGAACGGGACAGAGCTCCTACAATGAGCAGTTCTTC. It specifies CASSQDGTGQSSYNEQFF.

The chain uses TRBV5-1 and TRBJ2-3; 8 nucleotides agree with TRBD2. J gave up 6 bases and V 0 bases, and 15 bases lay outside the gene matches. Germline V gives CDR1 SGHRS, CDR2 YFSETQ. There are 18 residues in the CDR3. CDR3 DNA sequence: TGCGCCAGCAGCTTGGCCATGGGTGGCAGCGGGAGTGTGGATACGCAGTATTTT. Amino acid sequence: CASSLAMGGSGSVDTQYF.